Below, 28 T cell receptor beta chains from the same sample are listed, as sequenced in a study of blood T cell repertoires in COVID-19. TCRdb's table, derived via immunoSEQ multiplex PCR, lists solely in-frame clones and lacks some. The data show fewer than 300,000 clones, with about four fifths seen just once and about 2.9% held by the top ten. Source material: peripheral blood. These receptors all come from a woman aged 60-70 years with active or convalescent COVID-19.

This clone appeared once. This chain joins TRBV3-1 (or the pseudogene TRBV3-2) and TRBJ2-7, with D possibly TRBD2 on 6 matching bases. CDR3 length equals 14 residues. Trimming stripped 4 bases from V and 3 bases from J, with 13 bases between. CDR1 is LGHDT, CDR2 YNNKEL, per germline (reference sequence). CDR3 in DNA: TGTGCCAGCAGCCCTGGTCAAGCGGGCTACGAGCAGTACTTC. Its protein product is CASSPGQAGYEQYF.

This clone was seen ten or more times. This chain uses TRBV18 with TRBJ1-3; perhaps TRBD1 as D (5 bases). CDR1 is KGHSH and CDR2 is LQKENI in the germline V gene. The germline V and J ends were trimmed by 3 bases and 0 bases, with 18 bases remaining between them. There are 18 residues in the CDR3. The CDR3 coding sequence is TGTGCCAGCTCACCCCGGAGCCCGGGACTTCACTCTGGAAACACCATATATTTT. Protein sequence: CASSPRSPGLHSGNTIYF.

CDR3 coding DNA: TGTGCCAGTAGTATATATTCGGGAGACGGGAATCAGCCCCAGCATTTT. Its translation: CASSIYSGDGNQPQHF. J is TRBJ1-5 and V is TRBV19; no firm D call. Trimming took off 2 bases at V and 4 bases at J, with 15 bases between the two ends. The CDR3 length is 16 residues. CDR1 is LNHDA and CDR2 is SQIVND in the germline V gene (reference sequence).

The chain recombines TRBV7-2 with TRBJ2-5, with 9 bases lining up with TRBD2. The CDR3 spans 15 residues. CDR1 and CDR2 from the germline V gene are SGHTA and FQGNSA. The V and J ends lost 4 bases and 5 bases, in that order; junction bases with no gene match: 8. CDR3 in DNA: TGTGCCAGCAGCTCAGACCCTAGCGGGGCCGAGACCCAGTACTTC. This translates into CASSSDPSGAETQYF.

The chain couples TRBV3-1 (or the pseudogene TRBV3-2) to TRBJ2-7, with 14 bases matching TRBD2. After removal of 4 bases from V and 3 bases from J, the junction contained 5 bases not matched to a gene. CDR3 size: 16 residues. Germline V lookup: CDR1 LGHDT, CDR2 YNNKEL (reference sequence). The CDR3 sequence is CASSPTGLAGDYEQYF. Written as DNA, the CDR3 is TGTGCCAGCAGCCCGACGGGACTAGCGGGGGACTACGAGCAGTACTTC.

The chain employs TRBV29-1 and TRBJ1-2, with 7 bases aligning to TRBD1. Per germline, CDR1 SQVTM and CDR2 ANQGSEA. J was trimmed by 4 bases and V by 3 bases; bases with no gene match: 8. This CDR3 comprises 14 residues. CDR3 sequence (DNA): TGCAGCGTTGATGCGGGGACAGCGGCCTATGGCTACACCTTC. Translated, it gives CSVDAGTAAYGYTF.

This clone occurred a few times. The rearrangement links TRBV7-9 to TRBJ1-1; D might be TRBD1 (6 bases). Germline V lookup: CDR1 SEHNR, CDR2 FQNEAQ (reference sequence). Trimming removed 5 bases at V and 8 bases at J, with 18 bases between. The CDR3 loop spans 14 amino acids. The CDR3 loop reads CASSRGRGAREAFF. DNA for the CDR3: TGTGCCAGCAGCCGAGGGCGGGGGGCCCGAGAAGCTTTCTTT.

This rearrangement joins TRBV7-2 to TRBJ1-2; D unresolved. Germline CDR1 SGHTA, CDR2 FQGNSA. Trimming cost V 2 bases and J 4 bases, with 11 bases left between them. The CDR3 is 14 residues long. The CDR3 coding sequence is TGTGCCAGCAGCTTAAGGGAGAGGTCCTATGGCTACACCTTC. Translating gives CASSLRERSYGYTF.

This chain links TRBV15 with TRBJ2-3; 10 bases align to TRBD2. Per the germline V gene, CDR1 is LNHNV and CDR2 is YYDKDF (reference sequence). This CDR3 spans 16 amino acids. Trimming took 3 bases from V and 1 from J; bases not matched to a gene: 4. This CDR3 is CATSSLAGEGTDTQYF. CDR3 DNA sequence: TGTGCCACCAGCAGTCTAGCGGGGGAGGGCACAGATACGCAGTATTTT.

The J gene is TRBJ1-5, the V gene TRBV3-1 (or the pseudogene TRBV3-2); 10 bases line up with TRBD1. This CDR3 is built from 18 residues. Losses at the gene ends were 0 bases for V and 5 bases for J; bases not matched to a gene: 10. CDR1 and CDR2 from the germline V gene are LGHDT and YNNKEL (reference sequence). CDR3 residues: CASSQEGSGTGAYQPQHF. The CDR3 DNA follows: TGTGCCAGCAGCCAAGAGGGCTCGGGGACAGGGGCCTATCAGCCCCAGCATTTT.

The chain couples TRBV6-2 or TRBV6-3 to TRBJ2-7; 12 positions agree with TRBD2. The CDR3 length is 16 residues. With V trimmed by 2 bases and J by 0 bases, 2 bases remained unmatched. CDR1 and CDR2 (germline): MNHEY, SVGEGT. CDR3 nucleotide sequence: TGTGCCAGCAGTTACCCGGGACTAGCGGGCTCCTACGAGCAGTACTTC. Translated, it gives CASSYPGLAGSYEQYF.

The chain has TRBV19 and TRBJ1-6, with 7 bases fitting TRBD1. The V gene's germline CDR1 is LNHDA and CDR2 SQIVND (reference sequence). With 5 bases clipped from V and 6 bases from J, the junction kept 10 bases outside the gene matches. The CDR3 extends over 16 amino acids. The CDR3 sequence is CASSAGTAQSNSPLHF. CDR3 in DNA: TGTGCCAGTAGTGCTGGGACAGCACAGTCTAATTCACCCCTCCACTTT.

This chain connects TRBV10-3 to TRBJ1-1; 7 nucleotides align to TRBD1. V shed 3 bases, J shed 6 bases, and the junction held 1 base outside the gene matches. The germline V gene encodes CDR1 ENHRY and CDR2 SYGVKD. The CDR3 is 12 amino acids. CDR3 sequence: CAISDDRAEAFF. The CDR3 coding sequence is TGTGCCATCAGTGACGACAGGGCTGAAGCTTTCTTT.

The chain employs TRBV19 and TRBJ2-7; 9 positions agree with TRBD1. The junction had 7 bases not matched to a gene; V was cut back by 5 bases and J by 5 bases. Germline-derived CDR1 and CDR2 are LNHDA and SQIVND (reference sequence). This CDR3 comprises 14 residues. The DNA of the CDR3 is TGTGCCAGTAGTCCGGGACAGGGAGTGGACGAGCAGTACTTC. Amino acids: CASSPGQGVDEQYF.

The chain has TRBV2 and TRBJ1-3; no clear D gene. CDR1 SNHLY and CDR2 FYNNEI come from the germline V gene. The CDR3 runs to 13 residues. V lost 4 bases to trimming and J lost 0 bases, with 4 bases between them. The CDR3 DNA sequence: TGTGCCAGCAGTGTAGACTCTGGAAACACCATATATTTT. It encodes CASSVDSGNTIYF.

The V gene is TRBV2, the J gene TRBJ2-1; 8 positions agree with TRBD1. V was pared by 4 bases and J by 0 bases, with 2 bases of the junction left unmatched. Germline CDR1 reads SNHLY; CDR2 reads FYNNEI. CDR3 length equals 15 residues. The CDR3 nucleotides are TGTGCCAGCAGTGGGGACAGGACCTCCTACAATGAGCAGTTCTTC. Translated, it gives CASSGDRTSYNEQFF.

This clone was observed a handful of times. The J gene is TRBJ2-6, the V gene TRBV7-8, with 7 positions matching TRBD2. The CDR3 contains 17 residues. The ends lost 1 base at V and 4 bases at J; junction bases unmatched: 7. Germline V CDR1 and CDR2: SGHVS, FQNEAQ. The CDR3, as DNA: TGTGCCAGCAGCTTAGATGCGGGGGTAAACGGGGCCAACGTCCTGACTTTC. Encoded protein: CASSLDAGVNGANVLTF.

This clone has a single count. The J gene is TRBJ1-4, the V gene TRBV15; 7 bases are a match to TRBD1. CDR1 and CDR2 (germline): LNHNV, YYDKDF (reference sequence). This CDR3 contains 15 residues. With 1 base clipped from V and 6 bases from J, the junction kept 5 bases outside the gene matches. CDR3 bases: TGTGCCACCAGCAGAGGACAGGGCGGTGATGAAAAACTGTTTTTT. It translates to CATSRGQGGDEKLFF. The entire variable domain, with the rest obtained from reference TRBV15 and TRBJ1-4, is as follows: DAMVIQNPRYQVTQFGKPVTLSCSQTLNHNVMYWYQQKSSQAPKLLFHYYDKDFNNEADTPDNFQSRRPNTSFCFLDIRSPGLGDTAMYLCATSRGQGGDEKLFFGSGTQLSVL.

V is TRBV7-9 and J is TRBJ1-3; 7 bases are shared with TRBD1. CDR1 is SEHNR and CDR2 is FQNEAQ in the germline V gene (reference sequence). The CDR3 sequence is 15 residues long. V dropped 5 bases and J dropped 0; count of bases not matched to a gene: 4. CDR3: CASSPTGVSGNTIYF. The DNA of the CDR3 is TGTGCCAGCAGCCCTACAGGGGTCTCTGGAAACACCATATATTTT.

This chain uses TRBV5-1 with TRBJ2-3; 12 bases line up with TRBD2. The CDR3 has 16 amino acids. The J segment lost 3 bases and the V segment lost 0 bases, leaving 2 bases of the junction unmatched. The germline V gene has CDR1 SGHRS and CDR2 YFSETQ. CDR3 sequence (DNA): TGCGCCAGCAGCTTGGGTGGACTAGCGGGGACAGATACGCAGTATTTT. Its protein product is CASSLGGLAGTDTQYF.

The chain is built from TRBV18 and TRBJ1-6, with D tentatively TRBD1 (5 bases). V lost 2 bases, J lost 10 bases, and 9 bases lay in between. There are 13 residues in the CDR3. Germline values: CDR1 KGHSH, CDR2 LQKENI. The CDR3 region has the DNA TGTGCCAGCTCACCAGGGGCTTCATCACCCCTCCACTTT. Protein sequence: CASSPGASSPLHF.

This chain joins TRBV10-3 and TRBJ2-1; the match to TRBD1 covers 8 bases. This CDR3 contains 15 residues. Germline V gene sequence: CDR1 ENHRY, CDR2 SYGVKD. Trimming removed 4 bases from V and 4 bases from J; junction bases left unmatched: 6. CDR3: CAISADRGGYNEQFF. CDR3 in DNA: TGTGCCATCAGTGCTGACAGGGGTGGGTACAATGAGCAGTTCTTC.

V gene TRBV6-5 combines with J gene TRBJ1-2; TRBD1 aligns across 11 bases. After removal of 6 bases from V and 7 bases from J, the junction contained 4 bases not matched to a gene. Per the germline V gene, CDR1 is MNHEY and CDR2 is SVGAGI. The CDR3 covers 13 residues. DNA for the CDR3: TGTGCCAGCAGACCCGGGACAGGGGGTGGCTACACCTTC. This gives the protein CASRPGTGGGYTF.

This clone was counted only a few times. CDR3 loop: CSASMRGGRVGTDTQYF. CDR3 DNA: TGCAGTGCTAGTATGCGGGGGGGCCGTGTAGGCACAGATACGCAGTATTTT. This chain connects TRBV20-1 to TRBJ2-3; 9 bases map to TRBD2. The junction had 11 bases not matched to a gene; V was cut back by 3 bases and J by 1 base. The CDR3 length is 17 residues. In germline, CDR1 is DFQATT, CDR2 SNEGSKA (reference sequence).

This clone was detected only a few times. CDR3 nucleotides: TGTGCCAGCAGTTACCCGCCAGGGGGATCCGGGGAGCTGTTTTTT. As protein: CASSYPPGGSGELFF. V is TRBV6-2 or TRBV6-3 and J is TRBJ2-2; 7 bases are shared with TRBD1. The CDR3 totals 15 residues. V gave up 2 bases and J gave up 6 bases; unmatched junction bases: 6. Germline V gene lookup returns CDR1 MNHEY and CDR2 SVGEGT.

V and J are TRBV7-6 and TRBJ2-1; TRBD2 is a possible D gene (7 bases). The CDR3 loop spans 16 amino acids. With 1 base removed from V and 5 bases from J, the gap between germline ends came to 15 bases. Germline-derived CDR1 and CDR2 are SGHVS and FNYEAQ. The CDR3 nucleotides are TGTGCCAGCAGCTTAGGGTCGGGGGGCAGGGACAATGAGCAGTTCTTC. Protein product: CASSLGSGGRDNEQFF.

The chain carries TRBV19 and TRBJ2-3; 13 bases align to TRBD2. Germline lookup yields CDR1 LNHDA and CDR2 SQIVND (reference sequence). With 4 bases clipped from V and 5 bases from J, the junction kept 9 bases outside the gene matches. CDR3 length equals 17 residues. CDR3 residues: CASSTILAGGPGDTQYF. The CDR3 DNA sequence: TGTGCCAGTAGTACCATACTAGCGGGGGGGCCCGGAGATACGCAGTATTTT.

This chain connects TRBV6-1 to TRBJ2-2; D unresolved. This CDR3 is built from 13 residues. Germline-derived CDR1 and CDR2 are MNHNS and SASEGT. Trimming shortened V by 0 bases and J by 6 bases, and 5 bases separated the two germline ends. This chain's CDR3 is CASSEARAGELFF. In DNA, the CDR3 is TGTGCCAGCAGTGAAGCCCGGGCCGGGGAGCTGTTTTTT.